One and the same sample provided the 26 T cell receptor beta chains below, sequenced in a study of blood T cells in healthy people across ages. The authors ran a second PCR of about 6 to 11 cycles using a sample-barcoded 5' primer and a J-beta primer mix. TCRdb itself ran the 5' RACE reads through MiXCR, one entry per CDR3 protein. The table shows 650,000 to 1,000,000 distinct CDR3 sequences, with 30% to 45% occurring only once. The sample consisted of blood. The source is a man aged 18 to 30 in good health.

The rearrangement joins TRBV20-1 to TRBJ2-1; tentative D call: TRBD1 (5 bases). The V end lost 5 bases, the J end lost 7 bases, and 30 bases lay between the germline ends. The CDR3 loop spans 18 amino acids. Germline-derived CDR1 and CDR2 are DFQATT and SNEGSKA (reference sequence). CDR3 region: CSALLPYIVGLRKNEQFF. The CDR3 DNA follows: TGCAGTGCTCTGCTTCCTTATATCGTGGGGCTCCGTAAAAATGAGCAGTTCTTC.

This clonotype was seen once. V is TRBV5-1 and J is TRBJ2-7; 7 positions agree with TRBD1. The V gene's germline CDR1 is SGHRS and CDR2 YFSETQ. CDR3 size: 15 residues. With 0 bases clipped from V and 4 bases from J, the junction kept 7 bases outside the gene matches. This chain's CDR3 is CASSLDDRASYEQYF. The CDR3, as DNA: TGCGCCAGCAGCTTGGATGACAGGGCGAGTTACGAGCAGTACTTC.

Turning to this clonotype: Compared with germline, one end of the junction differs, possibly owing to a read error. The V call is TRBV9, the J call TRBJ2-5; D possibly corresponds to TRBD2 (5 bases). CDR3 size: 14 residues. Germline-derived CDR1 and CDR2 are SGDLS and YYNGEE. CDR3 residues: CASSVTGIQATQYF. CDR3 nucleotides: TGTGCCAGCAGCGTTACGGGGATACAAGCGACCCAGTACTTC. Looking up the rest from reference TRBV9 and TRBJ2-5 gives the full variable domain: DSGVTQTPKHLITATGQRVTLRCSPRSGDLSVYWYQQSLDQGLQFLIQYYNGEERAKGNILERFSAQQFPDLHSELNLSSLELGDSALYFCASSVTGIQATQYFGPGTRLLVL.

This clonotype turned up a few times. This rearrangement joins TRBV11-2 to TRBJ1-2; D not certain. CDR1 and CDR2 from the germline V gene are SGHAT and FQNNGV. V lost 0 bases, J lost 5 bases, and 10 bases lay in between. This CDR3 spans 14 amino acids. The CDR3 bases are TGTGCCAGCAGCTTAGAGCGGTCACAGTATGGCTACACCTTC. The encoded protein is CASSLERSQYGYTF.

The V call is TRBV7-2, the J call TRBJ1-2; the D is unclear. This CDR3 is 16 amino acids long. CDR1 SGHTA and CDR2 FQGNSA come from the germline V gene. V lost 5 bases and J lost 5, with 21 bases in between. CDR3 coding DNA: TGTGCCAGCAGCCCCTCCCAGTCCTATCAACGTTATGGCTACACCTTC. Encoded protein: CASSPSQSYQRYGYTF.

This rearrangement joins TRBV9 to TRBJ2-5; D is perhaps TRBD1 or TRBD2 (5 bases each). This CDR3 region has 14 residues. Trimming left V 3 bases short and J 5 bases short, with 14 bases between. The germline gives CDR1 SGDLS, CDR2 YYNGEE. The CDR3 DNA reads TGTGCCAGCAGCGCGGCCGGGACGCATGAGACCCAGTACTTC. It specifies CASSAAGTHETQYF.

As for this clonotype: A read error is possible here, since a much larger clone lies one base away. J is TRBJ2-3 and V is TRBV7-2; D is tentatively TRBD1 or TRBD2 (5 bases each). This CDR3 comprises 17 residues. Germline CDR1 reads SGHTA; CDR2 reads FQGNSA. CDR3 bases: TGTGCCAGCAGCCTAGCCCTTAGGGACCAAGCCACAGATACGCAGTATTTT. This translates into CASSLALRDQATDTQYF.

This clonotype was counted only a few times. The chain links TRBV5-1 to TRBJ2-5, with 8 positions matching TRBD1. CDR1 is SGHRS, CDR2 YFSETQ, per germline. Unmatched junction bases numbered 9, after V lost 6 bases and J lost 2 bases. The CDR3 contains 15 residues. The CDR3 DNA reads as TGCGCCAGCACGCTAGAAGGGGACAGGCAAGAGACCCAGTACTTC. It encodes CASTLEGDRQETQYF.

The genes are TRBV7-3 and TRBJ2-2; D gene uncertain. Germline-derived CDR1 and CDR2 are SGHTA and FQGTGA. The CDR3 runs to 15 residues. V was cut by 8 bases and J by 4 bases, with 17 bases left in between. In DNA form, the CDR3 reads TGTGCCAGCCCCCCCAAGGGCACGTCCACCGGGGAGCTGTTTTTT. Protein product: CASPPKGTSTGELFF.

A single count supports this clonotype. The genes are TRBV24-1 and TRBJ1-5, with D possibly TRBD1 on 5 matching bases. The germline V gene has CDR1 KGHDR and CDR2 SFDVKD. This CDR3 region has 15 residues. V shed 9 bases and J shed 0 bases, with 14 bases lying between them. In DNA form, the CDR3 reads TGTGCCACCGCTGGGGCAGACTATAGCAATCAGCCCCAGCATTTT. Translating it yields CATAGADYSNQPQHF.

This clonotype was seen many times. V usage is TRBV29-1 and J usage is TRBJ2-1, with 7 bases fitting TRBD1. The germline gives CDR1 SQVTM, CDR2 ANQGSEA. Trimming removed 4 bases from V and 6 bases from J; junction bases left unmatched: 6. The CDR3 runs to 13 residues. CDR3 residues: CSVGQGVSNEQFF. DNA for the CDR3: TGCAGCGTTGGTCAGGGGGTAAGCAATGAGCAGTTCTTC.

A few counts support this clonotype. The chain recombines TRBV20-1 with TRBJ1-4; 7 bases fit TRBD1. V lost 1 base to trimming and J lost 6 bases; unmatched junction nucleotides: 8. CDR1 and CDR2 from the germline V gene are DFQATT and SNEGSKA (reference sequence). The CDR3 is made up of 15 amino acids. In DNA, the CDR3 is TGCAGTGCTAGAGGAGCAGGGGGAGGGGATGAAAAACTGTTTTTT. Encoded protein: CSARGAGGGDEKLFF.

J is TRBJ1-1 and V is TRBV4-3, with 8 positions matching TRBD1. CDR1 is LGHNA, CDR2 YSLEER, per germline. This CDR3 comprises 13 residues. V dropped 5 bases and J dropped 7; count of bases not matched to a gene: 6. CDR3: CASSKDRAVEAFF. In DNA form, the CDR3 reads TGCGCCAGCAGCAAGGACAGGGCGGTTGAAGCTTTCTTT.

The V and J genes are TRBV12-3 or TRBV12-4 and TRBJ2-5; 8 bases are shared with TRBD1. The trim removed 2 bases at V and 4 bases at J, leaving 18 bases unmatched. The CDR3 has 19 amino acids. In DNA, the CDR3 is TGTGCCAGCAGTTTACGTTATGGGGACGACAGGGGAAAAGGAGAGACCCAGTACTTC. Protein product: CASSLRYGDDRGKGETQYF.

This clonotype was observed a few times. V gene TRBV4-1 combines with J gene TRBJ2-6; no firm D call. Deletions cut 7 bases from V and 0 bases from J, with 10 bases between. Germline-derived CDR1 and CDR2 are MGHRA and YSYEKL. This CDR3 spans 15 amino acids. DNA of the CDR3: TGCGCCAGCACCCGAATCCCCTCTGGGGCCAACGTCCTGACTTTC. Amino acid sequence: CASTRIPSGANVLTF.

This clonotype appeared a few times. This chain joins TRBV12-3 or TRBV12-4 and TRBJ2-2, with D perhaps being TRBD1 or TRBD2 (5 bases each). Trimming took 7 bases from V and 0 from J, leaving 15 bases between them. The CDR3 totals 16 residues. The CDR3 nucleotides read TGTGCCAGCATCCCAGGGACCTCTGCGAACACCGGGGAGCTGTTTTTT. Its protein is CASIPGTSANTGELFF.

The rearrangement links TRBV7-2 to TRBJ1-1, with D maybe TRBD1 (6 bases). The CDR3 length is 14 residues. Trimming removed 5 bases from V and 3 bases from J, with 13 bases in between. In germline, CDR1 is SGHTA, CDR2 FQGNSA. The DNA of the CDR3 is TGTGCCAGCAGCCCCAGCCGACAGGACACTGAAGCTTTCTTT. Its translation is CASSPSRQDTEAFF.

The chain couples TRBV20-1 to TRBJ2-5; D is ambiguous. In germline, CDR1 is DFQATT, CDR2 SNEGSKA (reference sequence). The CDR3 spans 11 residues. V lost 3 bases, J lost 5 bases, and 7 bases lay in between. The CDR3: CSASRAETQYF. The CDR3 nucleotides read TGCAGTGCTAGCCGTGCGGAGACCCAGTACTTC.

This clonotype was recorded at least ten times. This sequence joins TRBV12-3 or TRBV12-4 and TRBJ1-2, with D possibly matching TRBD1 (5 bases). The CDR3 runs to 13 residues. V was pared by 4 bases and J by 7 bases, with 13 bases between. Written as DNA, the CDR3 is TGTGCCAGCAGTTCTGAGGGGATTCGTGGCTACACCTTC. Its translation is CASSSEGIRGYTF.

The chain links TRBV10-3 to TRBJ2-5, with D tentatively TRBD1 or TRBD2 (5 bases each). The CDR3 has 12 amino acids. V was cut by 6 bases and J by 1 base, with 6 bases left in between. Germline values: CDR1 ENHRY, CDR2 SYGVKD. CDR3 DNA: TGTGCCATCAGGGGGACCCAAGAGACCCAGTACTTC. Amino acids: CAIRGTQETQYF.

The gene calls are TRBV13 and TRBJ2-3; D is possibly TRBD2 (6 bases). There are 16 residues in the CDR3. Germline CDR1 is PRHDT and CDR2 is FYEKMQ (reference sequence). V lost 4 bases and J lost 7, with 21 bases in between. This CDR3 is CASSSRGSGSYNTQYF. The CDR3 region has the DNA TGTGCCAGCAGCTCCCGGGGGAGCGGATCTTATAATACGCAGTATTTT.

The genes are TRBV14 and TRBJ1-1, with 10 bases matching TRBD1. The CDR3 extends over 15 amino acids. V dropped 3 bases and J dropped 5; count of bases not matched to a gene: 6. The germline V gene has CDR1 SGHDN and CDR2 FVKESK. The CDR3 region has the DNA TGTGCCAGCAGCCAGCAGACAGGGGGCTTTACTGAAGCTTTCTTT. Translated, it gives CASSQQTGGFTEAFF.

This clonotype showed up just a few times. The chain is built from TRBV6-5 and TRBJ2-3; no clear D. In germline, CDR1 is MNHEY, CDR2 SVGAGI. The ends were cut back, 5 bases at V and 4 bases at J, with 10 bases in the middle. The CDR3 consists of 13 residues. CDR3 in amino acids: CASSDPTPDTQYF. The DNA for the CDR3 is TGTGCCAGCAGTGACCCAACCCCAGATACGCAGTATTTT.

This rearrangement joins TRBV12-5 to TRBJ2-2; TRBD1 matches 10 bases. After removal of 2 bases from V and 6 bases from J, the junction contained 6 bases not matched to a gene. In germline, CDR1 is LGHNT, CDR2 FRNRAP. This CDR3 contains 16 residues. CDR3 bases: TGTGCTAGTGGTTTGTCTGACAGGGGGCAAGCCGGGGAGCTGTTTTTT. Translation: CASGLSDRGQAGELFF.

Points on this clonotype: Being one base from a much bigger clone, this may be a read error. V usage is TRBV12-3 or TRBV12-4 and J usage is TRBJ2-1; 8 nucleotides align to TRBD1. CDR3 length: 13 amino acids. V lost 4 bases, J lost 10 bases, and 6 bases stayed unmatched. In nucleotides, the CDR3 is TGTGCCAGCAGTTGGTACCGGGACAGGGAGCAGTTCTTC. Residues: CASSWYRDREQFF.

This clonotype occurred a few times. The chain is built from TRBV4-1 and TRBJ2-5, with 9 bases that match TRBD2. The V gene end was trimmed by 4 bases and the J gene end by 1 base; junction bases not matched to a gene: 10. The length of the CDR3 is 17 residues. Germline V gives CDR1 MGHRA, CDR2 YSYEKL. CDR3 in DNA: TGCGCCAGCAGCCCCTATGAGCGGGGGGACTCCCAAGAGACCCAGTACTTC. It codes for CASSPYERGDSQETQYF.